This entry lists 17 T cell receptor beta chains sequenced from one sample in a study of radiotherapy plus CTLA-4 blockade in lung cancer (dated by TCRdb to 2017 to 2018). The library was produced with the immunoSEQ multiplex PCR assay. The source is immuneACCESS, and TCRdb retained only in-frame sequences with V and J called. Part of the clones is not carried over; for the studies checked, unresolved V genes explain less than half of this, and the remainder is unexplained. The sample table shows over 14,000 clones, and around 67% are seen once. About half of the sample is in the top ten clones. The source material was peripheral blood, sampled from a patient treated with radiotherapy plus ipilimumab. The receptors were gathered from a human donor with non-small cell lung cancer whose response to radiotherapy plus ipilimumab could not be evaluated.

This clone came up once. The J gene is TRBJ1-2, the V gene TRBV5-4; D not resolved. The V gene lost 4 bases and the J gene lost 4 bases, with 17 bases spanning the gap. CDR1 SGHNT and CDR2 YYREEE come from the germline V gene (reference sequence). This CDR3 is 15 amino acids long. The CDR3 DNA reads as TGTGCCAGCAGCCCTGCTGGCGGCGGGGTCTATGGCTACACCTTC. The encoded protein is CASSPAGGGVYGYTF.

The rearrangement links TRBV6-1 to TRBJ1-5, with D uncertain. This CDR3 spans 14 amino acids. Germline CDR1 MNHNS, CDR2 SASEGT. V shed 6 bases and J shed 3 bases, with 12 bases lying between them. CDR3 sequence reads: CASSPYGDNQPQHF. In DNA, the CDR3 is TGTGCCAGCAGCCCCTACGGTGACAATCAGCCCCAGCATTTT.

The rearrangement joins TRBV18 to TRBJ1-6; D not resolved. V lost 4 bases to trimming and J lost 7 bases, with 11 bases between them. The CDR3 has 14 amino acids. CDR1 and CDR2 from the germline V gene are KGHSH and LQKENI. DNA of the CDR3: TGTGCCAGCTCACGGGAGGGAGTCAATTCACCCCTCCACTTT. This encodes CASSREGVNSPLHF. Full variable domain (rest looked up from reference TRBV18 and TRBJ1-6): NAGVMQNPRHLVRRRGQEARLRCSPMKGHSHVYWYRQLPEEGLKFMVYLQKENIIDESGMPKERFSAEFPKEGPSILRIQQVVRGDSAAYFCASSREGVNSPLHFGNGTRLTVT.

The chain has TRBV29-1 and TRBJ1-2, with TRBD1 identical over 7 bases. V was clipped by 7 bases and J by 8 bases; unmatched bases: 7. Germline loops: CDR1 SQVTM, CDR2 ANQGSEA. This CDR3 is 11 amino acids long. This CDR3 is CSASTGLGYTF. The CDR3 nucleotides read TGCAGCGCCTCGACAGGGTTGGGCTACACCTTC. Using reference TRBV29-1 and TRBJ1-2 for the parts outside the CDR3, the full variable domain is SAVISQKPSRDICQRGTSLTIQCQVDSQVTMMFWYRQQPGQSLTLIATANQGSEATYESGFVIDKFPISRPNLTFSTLTVSNMSPEDSSIYLCSASTGLGYTFGSGTRLTVV.

V is TRBV5-4 and J is TRBJ2-5; possibly TRBD2 for D (7 bases). The V gene lost 3 bases and the J gene lost 11 bases, with 14 bases spanning the gap. Germline CDR1 SGHNT, CDR2 YYREEE (reference sequence). This CDR3 region has 12 residues. The CDR3: CASSWRGGEQYF. Written as DNA, the CDR3 is TGTGCCAGCAGCTGGAGGGGGGGGGAGCAGTACTTC.

This chain connects TRBV4-3 to TRBJ2-1, with 7 bases that match TRBD1. The CDR3 loop spans 16 amino acids. The J segment lost 6 bases and the V segment lost 0 bases, leaving 8 bases of the junction unmatched. Germline V CDR1 and CDR2: LGHNA, YSLEER. The CDR3 region is CASSQDRTGRGNEQFF. In DNA, the CDR3 is TGCGCCAGCAGCCAAGATAGGACAGGTCGGGGCAATGAGCAGTTCTTC.

This clone turned up a few times. V is TRBV11-2 and J is TRBJ2-2; D is possibly TRBD1 (6 bases). Germline CDR1 reads SGHAT; CDR2 reads FQNNGV. V was shortened by 5 bases and J by 1 base, with 11 bases between the two germline ends. The CDR3 spans 15 residues. Written as DNA, the CDR3 is TGTGCCAGCAGCGCGGACAGTTTGAACACCGGGGAGCTGTTTTTT. Its protein is CASSADSLNTGELFF.

V gene TRBV7-9 combines with J gene TRBJ2-2; no clear D. Germline CDR1 reads SEHNR; CDR2 reads FQNEAQ (reference sequence). The CDR3 runs 11 residues. The V end was cut by 5 bases, the J end by 8 bases, with 6 bases between. The CDR3 loop is CASSREGELFF. The CDR3, as DNA: TGTGCCAGCAGCCGCGAAGGGGAGCTGTTTTTT. Using reference TRBV7-9 and TRBJ2-2 for the parts outside the CDR3, the full variable domain is DTGVSQNPRHKITKRGQNVTFRCDPISEHNRLYWYRQTLGQGPEFLTYFQNEAQLEKSRLLSDRFSAERPKGSFSTLEIQRTEQGDSAMYLCASSREGELFFGEGSRLTVL.

This rearrangement joins TRBV30 to TRBJ2-4; perhaps TRBD2 as D (6 bases). V lost 4 bases to trimming and J lost 0 bases, with 19 bases between them. This CDR3 is 17 amino acids long. The germline CDR1 and CDR2 sequences are GTSNPN and SVGIG (reference sequence). The CDR3 nucleotides are TGTGCCTGGAAGGGCGGGGAAACGGGACTAGCCAAAAACATTCAGTACTTC. Protein sequence: CAWKGGETGLAKNIQYF. The variable domain in full, completed from reference TRBV30 and TRBJ2-4, reads SQTIHQWPATLVQPVGSPLSLECTVEGTSNPNLYWYRQAAGRGLQLLFYSVGIGQISSEVPQNLSASRPQDRQFILSSKKLLLSDSGFYLCAWKGGETGLAKNIQYFGAGTRLSVL.

This rearrangement joins TRBV7-2 to TRBJ2-1, with a weak D call TRBD1 (5 bases). Germline assignment: CDR1 SGHTA and CDR2 FQGNSA. CDR3 size: 14 residues. Deletions cut 4 bases from V and 8 bases from J, with 15 bases between. The DNA for the CDR3 is TGTGCCAGCAGCTCTCGGACACCCGACGATGAGCAGTTCTTC. As protein: CASSSRTPDDEQFF.

By sample share, this clone is medium-sized. The J gene is TRBJ2-1, the V gene TRBV6-5; a possible D gene is TRBD2 (6 bases). The CDR3 totals 15 residues. Germline CDR1 MNHEY, CDR2 SVGAGI. V was cut by 6 bases and J by 2 bases, with 14 bases left in between. The CDR3 DNA sequence: TGTGCCAGCAGCCGGCTAGCGTCAACCTACAATGAGCAGTTCTTC. It translates to CASSRLASTYNEQFF.

The chain links TRBV9 to TRBJ2-3, with TRBD2 identical over 7 bases. Germline V gene sequence: CDR1 SGDLS, CDR2 YYNGEE. The CDR3 consists of 14 residues. Germline trimming cut 3 bases from V and 2 bases from J; bases unmatched to any gene: 3. This CDR3 reads CASSARDYTDTQYF. The CDR3 nucleotides are TGTGCCAGCAGCGCCCGGGACTACACAGATACGCAGTATTTT.

This clone has only a few counts. This sample also contains other DNA sequences that code for the same CDR3. This chain links TRBV18 with TRBJ1-5, with D perhaps TRBD1 (6 bases). In germline, CDR1 is KGHSH, CDR2 LQKENI. The CDR3 contains 16 residues. Trimming shortened V by 4 bases and J by 0 bases, and 13 bases separated the two germline ends. The DNA for the CDR3 is TGTGCCAGCTCACGAGGACAGTTATATAGCAATCAGCCCCAGCATTTT. Encoded protein: CASSRGQLYSNQPQHF.

The rearrangement joins TRBV28 to TRBJ1-1; D unclear. Trimming pared 4 bases from V and 3 bases from J, leaving 9 bases between. The CDR3 sequence is 13 residues long. CDR1 and CDR2 from the germline V gene are MDHEN and SYDVKM. The CDR3 reads CASSSPGDTEAFF. The CDR3 region has the DNA TGTGCCAGCAGTTCCCCCGGGGACACTGAAGCTTTCTTT.

The chain combines TRBV29-1 with TRBJ1-3; D gene uncertain. The CDR3 loop spans 13 amino acids. The germline gives CDR1 SQVTM, CDR2 ANQGSEA. With 5 bases removed from V and 0 bases from J, the gap between germline ends came to 8 bases. CDR3 nucleotides: TGCAGCGTTACACCCGACTCTGGAAACACCATATATTTT. Residues: CSVTPDSGNTIYF. Using reference TRBV29-1 and TRBJ1-3 for the parts outside the CDR3, the full variable domain is SAVISQKPSRDICQRGTSLTIQCQVDSQVTMMFWYRQQPGQSLTLIATANQGSEATYESGFVIDKFPISRPNLTFSTLTVSNMSPEDSSIYLCSVTPDSGNTIYFGEGSWLTVV.

The chain joins TRBV5-4 to TRBJ2-1, with 10 bases lining up with TRBD1. Losses at the gene ends were 7 bases for V and 4 bases for J; bases not matched to a gene: 5. The CDR3 extends over 14 amino acids. Germline values: CDR1 SGHNT, CDR2 YYREEE (reference sequence). The CDR3 DNA reads as TGTGCCAGCGCGCGACAGGGGGCGTACAATGAGCAGTTCTTC. This gives the protein CASARQGAYNEQFF.

The CDR3 is CASGLATGTNTGELFF. The CDR3 nucleotides are TGTGCTAGTGGTTTGGCTACAGGGACGAACACCGGGGAGCTGTTTTTT. The chain links TRBV12-5 to TRBJ2-2; possible D gene TRBD1, 6 bases. The germline V and J ends were trimmed by 1 base and 0 bases, with 9 bases remaining between them. Germline CDR1 reads LGHNT; CDR2 reads FRNRAP. The CDR3 extends over 16 amino acids.